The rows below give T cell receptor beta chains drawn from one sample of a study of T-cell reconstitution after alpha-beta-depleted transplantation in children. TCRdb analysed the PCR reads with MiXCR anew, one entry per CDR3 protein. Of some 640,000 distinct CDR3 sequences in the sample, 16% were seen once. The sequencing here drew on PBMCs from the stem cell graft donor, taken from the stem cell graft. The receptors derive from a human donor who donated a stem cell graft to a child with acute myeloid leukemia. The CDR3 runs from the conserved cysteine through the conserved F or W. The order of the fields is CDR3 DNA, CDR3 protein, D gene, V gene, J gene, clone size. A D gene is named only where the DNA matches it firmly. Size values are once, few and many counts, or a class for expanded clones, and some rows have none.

TGTGCCAGCAGCTTAGTTGCAGGGACGAACACCATATATTTT	CASSLVAGTNTIYF	-	TRBV7-9	TRBJ1-3	few
TGTGCCAGCTCACCTTCGACCGGGGACAGGGACACCGGGGAGCTGTTTTTT	CASSPSTGDRDTGELFF	TRBD1	TRBV18	TRBJ2-2	-
TGTGCCAGCAGTTTCGACAGGATGAACACTGAAGCTTTCTTT	CASSFDRMNTEAFF	-	TRBV5-5	TRBJ1-1	many
TGCAGTGCTAGAGGGGACAGGGGAGTAGGAGGAGACTTC	CSARGDRGVGGDF	TRBD1	TRBV20-1	TRBJ1-2	many
TGCGCCAGCAGCTTACGACAGCCGACAGGGGTGAAAGCGGAGACCCAGTACTTC	CASSLRQPTGVKAETQYF	TRBD1	TRBV5-1	TRBJ2-5	-
TGTGCCAGCAGCCAGAGACAGGGGGAGAACACTGAAGCTTTCTTT	CASSQRQGENTEAFF	TRBD1	TRBV7-2	TRBJ1-1	many
TGTGCCAGCAGCCGCCAGGTGGGGAACACTGAAGCTTTCTTT	CASSRQVGNTEAFF	-	TRBV6-5	TRBJ1-1	many
TGTGCCAGCAGCTTTGGGGTCTCTAGCACAGATACGCAGTATTTT	CASSFGVSSTDTQYF	-	TRBV7-2	TRBJ2-3	few
TGTGCCAGCAGTCCCCCAAGGAGCTCCTACAATGAGCAGTTCTTC	CASSPPRSSYNEQFF	-	TRBV12-3/TRBV12-4	TRBJ2-1	few
TGCGCCAGCAGCCAAGACAGGGGGCGCGGAGATACGCAGTATTTT	CASSQDRGRGDTQYF	TRBD1	TRBV4-3	TRBJ2-3	-
TGTGCCAGCAGCTTAGAGGGAGGACCTCAGCCCCAGCATTTT	CASSLEGGPQPQHF	-	TRBV7-2	TRBJ1-5	few
TGTGCCAGCAGCTTAGCCAGACAGGGTCCCTACGAGCAGTACTTC	CASSLARQGPYEQYF	TRBD1	TRBV7-8	TRBJ2-7	-
TGCAGTGCCCCGGACACTTACACCGGGGAGCTGTTTTTT	CSAPDTYTGELFF	-	TRBV20-1	TRBJ2-2	few
TGTGCCAGCACCTGGACTGAGATTAGCAATCAGCCCCAGCATTTT	CASTWTEISNQPQHF	-	TRBV12-3/TRBV12-4	TRBJ1-5	-
TGCAGCGTCAACAGGGCCAATTACAATGAGCAGTTCTTC	CSVNRANYNEQFF	-	TRBV29-1	TRBJ2-1	many
TGTGCCAGCAGCTTAAAAGGCGCAACTAATGAAAAACTGTTTTTT	CASSLKGATNEKLFF	-	TRBV7-9	TRBJ1-4	few
TGTGCCAGCAGTGGCAGGGTCAAAAACATTCAGTACTTC	CASSGRVKNIQYF	-	TRBV28	TRBJ2-4	-
TGCAGTGCTACCCCTTGGACTTCCACCGGGGAGCTGTTTTTT	CSATPWTSTGELFF	-	TRBV20-1	TRBJ2-2	many
TGCAGTGCTAGAGATTTGACAGGGTCGGTGGTGGCGGAGACCCAGTACTTC	CSARDLTGSVVAETQYF	TRBD1	TRBV20-1	TRBJ2-5	few
TGCAGTGCTAGTGGCCAGGGGGCCTTAGATACGCAGTATTTT	CSASGQGALDTQYF	TRBD1	TRBV20-1	TRBJ2-3	many
TGTGCCAGCAGTCCTCGGACAGGGAGAGATACGCAGTATTTT	CASSPRTGRDTQYF	TRBD1	TRBV12-3/TRBV12-4	TRBJ2-3	many
TGTGCCAGCAGTTCACTCCGGGGACCGGGGAACACTGAAGCTTTCTTT	CASSSLRGPGNTEAFF	-	TRBV12-3/TRBV12-4	TRBJ1-1	many
TGTGCCAGTTCCCCAACGATAGCGGGGACCACAGATACGCAGTATTTT	CASSPTIAGTTDTQYF	TRBD2	TRBV6-1	TRBJ2-3	-
TGCAGTGCTATGGCTTCTGAAGCTTTCTTT	CSAMASEAFF	-	TRBV20-1	TRBJ1-1	-
TGTGCCAGCAGCTCCTTAGCGGGGGGAGTAGGAGAGACCCAGTACTTC	CASSSLAGGVGETQYF	TRBD2	TRBV11-2	TRBJ2-5	-
TGTGCCAGCAGTGAAGGGGAATATCAGCCCCAGCATTTT	CASSEGEYQPQHF	-	TRBV6-1	TRBJ1-5	many
TGCAGTGCTAGAGGCTTGCGCACGGACTATGGCTACACCTTC	CSARGLRTDYGYTF	-	TRBV20-1	TRBJ1-2	many
TGTGCCAGCTCACGGGTCAGGAATCAGCCCCAGCATTTT	CASSRVRNQPQHF	-	TRBV18	TRBJ1-5	few
TGCGCCAGCAGCTTGGGGGTTAGCGGGACCGGAAATACGCAGTATTTT	CASSLGVSGTGNTQYF	TRBD2	TRBV5-1	TRBJ2-3	-
TGTGCCAGCAGCGTCGGAAGGGCCACCGGGGAGCTGTTTTTT	CASSVGRATGELFF	-	TRBV7-2	TRBJ2-2	many
TGCAGTGCTAGAGATCGCCGTGACAGCGGAACTAATGAAAAACTGTTTTTT	CSARDRRDSGTNEKLFF	-	TRBV20-1	TRBJ1-4	few
TGTGCCAGCAGCCCCGGGACAGGGGAGCGCTACACCTTC	CASSPGTGERYTF	TRBD1	TRBV7-2	TRBJ1-2	few
TGTGCCAGCAGCGGCGGGACTAGCGTCGAGAAGTACTTC	CASSGGTSVEKYF	TRBD2	TRBV9	TRBJ2-4	-
TGTGCCAGCAGCCGGAGGCAGGGGGCGAGTTCCGGGGCCAACGTCCTGACTTTC	CASSRRQGASSGANVLTF	TRBD1	TRBV11-2	TRBJ2-6	-
TGCGCCAGCAGCCAAGGGGGACAGGGGGCCTACAATGAGCAGTTCTTC	CASSQGGQGAYNEQFF	TRBD1	TRBV4-1	TRBJ2-1	few
TGTGCCAGCAGCCAGGTATCCGGCTCTGGGGCCAACGTCCTGACTTTC	CASSQVSGSGANVLTF	-	TRBV14	TRBJ2-6	-
TGTGCCAGCAGTCCGAAGTCAGGGTGGAACACCATATATTTT	CASSPKSGWNTIYF	-	TRBV27	TRBJ1-3	many
TGTGCCAGCAGCTTATCCGGGACAACTATCAATCAGCCCCAGCATTTT	CASSLSGTTINQPQHF	-	TRBV7-2	TRBJ1-5	few
TGTGCCAGCAGCTCAGGGGTGGGGGAGCTGTTTTTT	CASSSGVGELFF	-	TRBV7-2	TRBJ2-2	few
TGTGCCAGCAGTTCCTTGGAAGGGTCCCACACTGAAGCTTTCTTT	CASSSLEGSHTEAFF	-	TRBV12-3/TRBV12-4	TRBJ1-1	many
TGTGCCAGCAGGCGAGACAGGGGAGGATCAGATACGCAGTATTTT	CASRRDRGGSDTQYF	TRBD1	TRBV12-3/TRBV12-4	TRBJ2-3	-
TGCGCCAGCAGCACCAACGCCGGGACCGGATACTACGAGCAGTACTTC	CASSTNAGTGYYEQYF	-	TRBV5-1	TRBJ2-7	-
TGCAGTGCTAGAATGGTGGGCCCGATTTCAGATACGCAGTATTTT	CSARMVGPISDTQYF	-	TRBV20-1	TRBJ2-3	few
TGTGCCAGCAGTTTCAGGGACAAGACCTACGAGCAGTACTTC	CASSFRDKTYEQYF	-	TRBV12-3/TRBV12-4	TRBJ2-7	many
TGCAGTGCTTCTCTAGCGGGGGGCACCGGGGAGCTGTTTTTT	CSASLAGGTGELFF	TRBD2	TRBV20-1	TRBJ2-2	-
TGCAGTGCTAGAGATAAGACTAGCGGGGGGACCGGGGAGCTGTTTTTT	CSARDKTSGGTGELFF	TRBD2	TRBV20-1	TRBJ2-2	many
TGTGCCAGCACGTGGTCGGAGACCCAGTACTTC	CASTWSETQYF	-	TRBV28	TRBJ2-5	-
TGTGCCAGCAGCCAAGGGGACGGACTACAAGAGACCCAGTACTTC	CASSQGDGLQETQYF	-	TRBV7-7	TRBJ2-5	few
TGCGCCAGCGGGACAGGACTATCGTCTGGGGCCAACGTCCTGACTTTC	CASGTGLSSGANVLTF	TRBD1	TRBV5-1	TRBJ2-6	few
TGTGCCATCAGTACGAAAGCGGACCAAGAGACCCAGTACTTC	CAISTKADQETQYF	-	TRBV10-3	TRBJ2-5	many
TGTGCCAGCAGCAACAGGGTTCTAGAGACCCAGTACTTC	CASSNRVLETQYF	-	TRBV7-9	TRBJ2-5	-
TGCAGTGCTAGAGGCAACTGGGACAGCCTTGAAGAGACCCAGTACTTC	CSARGNWDSLEETQYF	TRBD1	TRBV20-1	TRBJ2-5	-